The following is a T cell receptor (beta chain) sequence with its context. The antigen is unknown. The germline gives CDR1 GTSNPN, CDR2 SVGIG (reference sequence). This CDR3 comprises 12 residues. V shed 2 bases and J shed 11 bases, with 15 bases lying between them. This sample stems from a study of T cell repertoires in cytomegalovirus infection. Study-level information: Carrying CMV and the relevant HLA type showed in public TCR beta signatures.

TCRdb called the reads again in MiXCR, with one record for every CDR3 protein. Here the sample spans about 530,000 distinct CDR3 sequences, roughly 29% being singletons. General study points: Adding up the frequency of public TCR beta families identified people who carried CMV plus the relevant HLA.

The sequenced material came from PBMCs. V is TRBV30 and J is TRBJ1-2, with a tentative D call TRBD1 (5 bases). The TCR was taken from a human donor in good health (CMV status not recorded). Some clones in this sample may be carry-over from other donors' samples. CDR3 in amino acids: CAWSPETAKYTF. The CDR3, as DNA: TGTGCCTGGAGTCCTGAGACAGCTAAGTACACCTTC.